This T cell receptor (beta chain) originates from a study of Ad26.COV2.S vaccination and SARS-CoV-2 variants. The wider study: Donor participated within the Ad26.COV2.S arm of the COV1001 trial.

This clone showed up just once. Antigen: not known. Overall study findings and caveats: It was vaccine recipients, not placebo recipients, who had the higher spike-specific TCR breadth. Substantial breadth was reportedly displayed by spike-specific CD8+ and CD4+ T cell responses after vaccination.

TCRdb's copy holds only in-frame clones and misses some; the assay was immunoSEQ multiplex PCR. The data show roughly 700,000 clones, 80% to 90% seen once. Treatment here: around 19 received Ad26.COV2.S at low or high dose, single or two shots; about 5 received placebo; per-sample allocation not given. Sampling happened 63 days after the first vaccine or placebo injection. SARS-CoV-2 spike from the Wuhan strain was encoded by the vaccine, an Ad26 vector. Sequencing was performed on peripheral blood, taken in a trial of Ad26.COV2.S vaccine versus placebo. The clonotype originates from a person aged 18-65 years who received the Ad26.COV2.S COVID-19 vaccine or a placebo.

The CDR3 sequence: CASSLRGGAQPQHF. The CDR3 region has the DNA TGTGCCAGCAGCTTGAGGGGGGGAGCTCAGCCCCAGCATTTT. The rearrangement links TRBV5-8 to TRBJ1-5; D is possibly TRBD1 (6 bases). Germline loops: CDR1 SGHTS, CDR2 YDEGEE. This CDR3 has 14 residues. Trimming took off 1 base at V and 6 bases at J, with 11 bases between the two ends. The variable domain in full, with the rest retrieved from reference TRBV5-8 and TRBJ1-5, is EAGVTQSPTHLIKTRGQQATLRCSPISGHTSVYWYQQALGLGLQFLLWYDEGEERNRGNFPPRFSGRQFPNYSSELNVNALELEDSALYLCASSLRGGAQPQHFGDGTRLSIL.